Listed below are T cell receptor beta chains from one sample, sequenced in a study of control samples from healthy donors and cancer patients. Method: immunoSEQ multiplex PCR; TCRdb's copy keeps in-frame clones and lacks some. The profile shows roughly 20,000 clones, around four fifths of them singletons. Sequenced input: PBMCs. These receptors were obtained from a man between 60 and 70 years old with colorectal cancer. CDR3s include the opening cysteine and the closing phenylalanine or tryptophan. D genes are given only for firm matches. Only part of the rows carry a size: once, few, many, or a class if the clone is expanded.

d_gene: TRBD2; v_gene: TRBV18; abundance: -; j_gene: TRBJ2-1; CDR3aa: CASSPTSGGYNEQFF; CDR3nt: TGTGCCAGCTCACCGACTAGCGGGGGTTACAATGAGCAGTTCTTC
d_gene: TRBD1; v_gene: TRBV10-2; abundance: -; j_gene: TRBJ1-5; CDR3aa: CASSEGQGKNQPQHF; CDR3nt: TGCGCCAGCAGTGAAGGACAGGGGAAGAATCAGCCCCAGCATTTT
d_gene: -; v_gene: TRBV5-4; abundance: few; j_gene: TRBJ2-3; CDR3aa: CASSSDLSTDTQYF; CDR3nt: TGTGCCAGCAGCTCCGACCTTAGCACAGATACGCAGTATTTT
d_gene: -; v_gene: TRBV3-1/TRBV3-2; abundance: -; j_gene: TRBJ2-7; CDR3aa: CASSQDRLGEQYF; CDR3nt: TGTGCCAGCAGCCAAGATCGACTAGGCGAGCAGTACTTC
d_gene: -; v_gene: TRBV21-1; abundance: -; j_gene: TRBJ1-4; CDR3aa: CASSTGIITTNEKLFF; CDR3nt: TGTGCCAGCAGCACGGGCATTATCACAACTAATGAAAAACTGTTTTTT
d_gene: TRBD1; v_gene: TRBV23-1; abundance: -; j_gene: TRBJ2-3; CDR3aa: CASSQSPPLTGVHTDTQYF; CDR3nt: TGCGCCAGCAGTCAATCCCCCCCCCTAACAGGGGTCCACACAGATACGCAGTATTTT
d_gene: -; v_gene: TRBV20-1; abundance: few; j_gene: TRBJ1-2; CDR3aa: CSASIQDYGYTF; CDR3nt: TGCAGTGCTAGTATCCAGGACTATGGCTACACCTTC
d_gene: -; v_gene: TRBV7-2; abundance: once; j_gene: TRBJ2-3; CDR3aa: CASSSGLFRDTQYF; CDR3nt: TGTGCCAGCAGCTCCGGACTGTTCAGAGATACGCAGTATTTT
d_gene: -; v_gene: TRBV3-1/TRBV3-2; abundance: -; j_gene: TRBJ1-2; CDR3aa: CASSQGDIFNYGYTF; CDR3nt: TGTGCCAGCAGCCAAGGGGACATCTTTAACTATGGCTACACCTTC
d_gene: -; v_gene: TRBV12-3/TRBV12-4; abundance: -; j_gene: TRBJ2-1; CDR3aa: CASSLGNEQFF; CDR3nt: TGTGCCAGCAGTTTAGGGAATGAGCAGTTCTTC
d_gene: -; v_gene: TRBV10-3; abundance: -; j_gene: TRBJ1-5; CDR3aa: CAISDQGIYQPQHF; CDR3nt: TGTGCCATCAGTGACCAGGGAATTTACCAGCCCCAGCATTTT
d_gene: -; v_gene: TRBV5-5; abundance: once; j_gene: TRBJ2-2; CDR3aa: CASSLHLNTGELFF; CDR3nt: TGTGCCAGCAGCCTTCACCTTAACACCGGGGAGCTGTTTTTT
d_gene: -; v_gene: TRBV6-5; abundance: -; j_gene: TRBJ1-2; CDR3aa: CASSYSGYTF; CDR3nt: TGTGCCAGCAGTTACTCTGGCTACACCTTC
d_gene: -; v_gene: TRBV5-1; abundance: -; j_gene: TRBJ2-7; CDR3aa: CASSSDGAGQTVVYEQYF; CDR3nt: TGCGCCAGCAGCTCAGACGGGGCGGGGCAGACGGTAGTTTACGAGCAGTACTTC
d_gene: -; v_gene: TRBV6-6; abundance: once; j_gene: TRBJ1-2; CDR3aa: CASSYPTVNYGYTF; CDR3nt: TGTGCCAGCAGTTACCCCACAGTTAACTATGGCTACACCTTC
d_gene: -; v_gene: TRBV3-1/TRBV3-2; abundance: -; j_gene: TRBJ2-3; CDR3aa: CASSQGDTQYF; CDR3nt: TGTGCCAGCAGCCAAGGAGATACGCAGTATTTT
d_gene: -; v_gene: TRBV28; abundance: -; j_gene: TRBJ2-7; CDR3aa: CASLRDGPYEQYF; CDR3nt: TGTGCCAGTCTCCGGGACGGACCCTACGAGCAGTACTTC
d_gene: TRBD2; v_gene: TRBV19; abundance: -; j_gene: TRBJ2-1; CDR3aa: CASVDGGAGNEQFF; CDR3nt: TGTGCCAGCGTCGACGGGGGGGCGGGCAATGAGCAGTTCTTC
d_gene: -; v_gene: TRBV20-1; abundance: -; j_gene: TRBJ1-5; CDR3aa: CSASQQAGSYSNQPQHF; CDR3nt: TGCAGTGCTAGTCAACAGGCCGGATCCTATAGCAATCAGCCCCAGCATTTT
d_gene: TRBD1; v_gene: TRBV10-1; abundance: -; j_gene: TRBJ2-7; CDR3aa: CASSDGTAYEQYF; CDR3nt: TGCGCCAGCAGTGACGGGACAGCCTACGAGCAGTACTTC
d_gene: -; v_gene: TRBV7-2; abundance: few; j_gene: TRBJ1-2; CDR3aa: CASSVTGVYGYTF; CDR3nt: TGTGCCAGCAGCGTCACCGGGGTCTATGGCTACACCTTC
d_gene: -; v_gene: TRBV20-1; abundance: -; j_gene: TRBJ1-2; CDR3aa: CSAREDYGYTF; CDR3nt: TGCAGTGCTAGAGAAGACTATGGCTACACCTTC
d_gene: -; v_gene: TRBV6-4; abundance: -; j_gene: TRBJ1-2; CDR3aa: CASSGDSWGGGYTF; CDR3nt: TGTGCCAGCAGTGGGGACTCCTGGGGTGGCGGCTACACCTTC
d_gene: TRBD2; v_gene: TRBV30; abundance: -; j_gene: TRBJ2-5; CDR3aa: CAWTQGRGGEETQYF; CDR3nt: TGTGCCTGGACCCAGGGGCGGGGGGGCGAAGAGACCCAGTACTTC
d_gene: TRBD1; v_gene: TRBV7-8; abundance: once; j_gene: TRBJ2-7; CDR3aa: CASSSRQGTEQYF; CDR3nt: TGTGCCAGCAGCTCACGACAGGGGACCGAGCAGTACTTC
d_gene: TRBD2; v_gene: TRBV6-5; abundance: -; j_gene: TRBJ2-1; CDR3aa: CASRTSGGANEQFF; CDR3nt: TGTGCCAGCAGAACTAGCGGGGGGGCGAATGAGCAGTTCTTC
d_gene: -; v_gene: TRBV4-1; abundance: few; j_gene: TRBJ1-2; CDR3aa: CASSQDRPYGYTF; CDR3nt: TGCGCCAGCAGCCAAGATAGGCCCTATGGCTACACCTTC
d_gene: -; v_gene: TRBV12-3/TRBV12-4; abundance: -; j_gene: TRBJ1-1; CDR3aa: CASSLWGTEAFF; CDR3nt: TGTGCCAGCAGTTTGTGGGGCACTGAAGCTTTCTTT
d_gene: -; v_gene: TRBV18; abundance: few; j_gene: TRBJ1-1; CDR3aa: CASSPPRGTEAFF; CDR3nt: TGTGCCAGCTCACCACCGAGGGGCACTGAAGCTTTCTTT